The clone carrying this T cell receptor (beta chain) was recorded only once. This specimen comes from a study of blood T cell repertoires in COVID-19. The overall study: The United States, Italy and Spain were the sources of the acute and convalescent COVID-19 samples.

Source study methods: Amplification with reference gene primers provided the estimates of nucleated cell counts. Some clones are missing from TCRdb's copy, which holds only in-frame ones; the method was immunoSEQ multiplex PCR. V, J and clone size were drawn from that table, and D and trimming were deduced from the DNA. In the table there are a few hundred thousand clones, 85% to 90% of which are singletons. This CDR3 is built from 13 residues. V shed 6 bases and J shed 10 bases, with 13 bases lying between them. It was during active infection that Seattle patients were enrolled and then longitudinally followed.

The origin of this receptor is a woman aged 30 to 39 with COVID-19, enrolled during active disease. Sequencing was performed on peripheral blood. This chain links TRBV12-3 or TRBV12-4 with TRBJ1-6; D uncertain. DNA for the CDR3: TGTGCCAGCAGCCCCGGGTATGGGTCACCCCTCCACTTT. It codes for CASSPGYGSPLHF.